These 19 T cell receptor beta chains came from one sample sequenced in a study of blood T cells in healthy people across ages. Then a second PCR, running roughly 7 to 11 cycles, was carried out with a sample-barcoded 5' primer and a J-beta primer mix. TCRdb processed the 5' RACE reads anew with MiXCR; each CDR3 protein has one entry. The data show fewer than 700,000 distinct CDR3 sequences, with less than 60% seen just once and around 25% held by the top ten. The sequenced sample consisted of blood. Every receptor here comes from an elderly man in good health.

The rearrangement uses TRBV7-3 and TRBJ2-1; D gene ambiguous. V lost 6 bases, J lost 9 bases, and 12 bases lay in between. Per the germline V gene, CDR1 is SGHTA and CDR2 is FQGTGA. The CDR3 runs to 12 residues. The CDR3 nucleotides are TGTGCCAGCAGTCCCCTCGGCGGTGAGCAGTTCTTC. The encoded protein is CASSPLGGEQFF.

This clonotype has just a few counts. V gene TRBV12-3 or TRBV12-4 combines with J gene TRBJ2-1, with 9 bases lining up with TRBD2. This CDR3 is built from 15 residues. The V and J ends lost 7 bases and 7 bases, in that order; junction bases with no gene match: 11. DNA for the CDR3: TGTGCCAGCACTACAGGGCGGGGGGGCTTGAATGAGCAGTTCTTC. Its protein is CASTTGRGGLNEQFF.

This clonotype came up many times. The DNA for the CDR3 is TGTGCCAGCAGTCCTACCATGACAGGGAGGGGAACTGAAGCTTTCTTT. Translating gives CASSPTMTGRGTEAFF. The V gene is TRBV6-6, the J gene TRBJ1-1; 7 bases align to TRBD1. The germline V gene has CDR1 MNHNY and CDR2 SVGAGI (reference sequence). V was pared by 5 bases and J by 5 bases, with 14 bases of the junction left unmatched. The CDR3 runs 16 residues.

This clonotype showed up just once. V is TRBV5-1 and J is TRBJ2-7, with 8 positions matching TRBD1. CDR3 length: 15 amino acids. Losses at the gene ends were 0 bases for V and 5 bases for J; bases not matched to a gene: 7. CDR1 is SGHRS and CDR2 is YFSETQ in the germline V gene. The CDR3 DNA reads as TGCGCCAGCAGCTTGGGTCGACAGGGGCTACACGAGCAGTACTTC. It is translated as CASSLGRQGLHEQYF. Full variable domain (outside the CDR3, taken from reference TRBV5-1 and TRBJ2-7): KAGVTQTPRYLIKTRGQQVTLSCSPISGHRSVSWYQQTPGQGLQFLFEYFSETQRNKGNFPGRFSGRQFSNSRSEMNVSTLELGDSALYLCASSLGRQGLHEQYFGPGTRLTVT.

The sample holds one count of this clonotype. The chain joins TRBV29-1 to TRBJ1-2; a possible D gene is TRBD1 (5 bases). Trimming shortened V by 4 bases and J by 8 bases, and 14 bases separated the two germline ends. The CDR3 is 12 amino acids. From germline, CDR1 is SQVTM and CDR2 ANQGSEA. The CDR3 loop is CSVAERGWGYTF. The CDR3 nucleotides read TGCAGCGTTGCGGAAAGGGGTTGGGGCTACACCTTC.

This clonotype was counted once. Given a much more abundant clone one base away, this may be a read error. The chain combines TRBV6-6 with TRBJ2-7, with D possibly matching TRBD2 (7 bases). This CDR3 is 15 amino acids long. V was shortened by 4 bases and J by 1 base, with 14 bases between the two germline ends. CDR1 MNHNY and CDR2 SVGAGI come from the germline V gene (reference sequence). CDR3 bases: TGTGCCAGCAGTTGCGGGGGCCGGACTTCCTACGAGCAGTACTTC. This codes for CASSCGGRTSYEQYF.

The rearrangement joins TRBV6-6 to TRBJ1-3; TRBD1 aligns across 7 bases. The ends lost 7 bases at V and 5 bases at J; junction bases unmatched: 11. CDR1 and CDR2 (germline): MNHNY, SVGAGI (reference sequence). The CDR3 has 15 amino acids. CDR3 bases: TGTGCCAGCACCCCCACGGACAGGTTCCGAAACACCATATATTTT. Residues: CASTPTDRFRNTIYF.

The chain couples TRBV20-1 to TRBJ2-5, with 9 positions matching TRBD2. Germline V gives CDR1 DFQATT, CDR2 SNEGSKA (reference sequence). Losses at the gene ends were 5 bases for V and 3 bases for J; bases not matched to a gene: 7. The CDR3 sequence is 14 residues long. The CDR3 loop is CSAAHSGGEETQYF. CDR3 nucleotides: TGCAGTGCTGCCCATAGCGGGGGAGAAGAGACCCAGTACTTC.

The genes are TRBV4-2 and TRBJ2-5; TRBD1 is a possible D gene (5 bases). Trimming left V 0 bases short and J 1 base short, with 12 bases between. Germline V gene lookup returns CDR1 LGHNA and CDR2 YNFKEQ. The CDR3 sequence is 16 residues long. CDR3: CASSQDPGAVQETQYF. CDR3 DNA sequence: TGTGCCAGCAGCCAAGATCCTGGGGCGGTCCAAGAGACCCAGTACTTC.

The rearrangement links TRBV20-1 to TRBJ2-4; no clear D. The tail of the sequence fits TRBJ2-7 better, so the J call may be wrong. This CDR3 comprises 12 residues. Germline assignment: CDR1 DFQATT and CDR2 SNEGSKA (reference sequence). The CDR3 region has the DNA TGCAGTGCTAGCCCCCGGCTCTACGAGCAGTACTTC. Its protein product is CSASPRLYEQYF.

This chain joins TRBV15 and TRBJ2-7, with 11 nucleotides matching TRBD2. Germline V CDR1 and CDR2: LNHNV, YYDKDF (reference sequence). After removal of 0 bases from V and 3 bases from J, the junction contained 10 bases not matched to a gene. The CDR3 is 18 residues long. The CDR3 coding sequence is TGTGCCACCAGCAGAGATCCTCCGCATAGCGGGAGGGTCTACGAGCAGTACTTC. Translation gives CATSRDPPHSGRVYEQYF.

V gene TRBV5-1 combines with J gene TRBJ2-1; the D gene is possibly TRBD2 (7 bases). Germline CDR1 is SGHRS and CDR2 is YFSETQ. Deletions cut 1 base from V and 9 bases from J, with 14 bases between. The CDR3 consists of 14 residues. CDR3 bases: TGCGCCAGCAGCTTGCTTTGGGGGGGCGGTGAGCAGTTCTTC. Translated: CASSLLWGGGEQFF. Looking up the rest from reference TRBV5-1 and TRBJ2-1 gives the full variable domain: KAGVTQTPRYLIKTRGQQVTLSCSPISGHRSVSWYQQTPGQGLQFLFEYFSETQRNKGNFPGRFSGRQFSNSRSEMNVSTLELGDSALYLCASSLLWGGGEQFFGPGTRLTVL.

The V gene is TRBV20-1, the J gene TRBJ2-7; D gene unclear. The length of the CDR3 is 14 residues. Deletions cut 0 bases from V and 3 bases from J, with 12 bases between. From germline, CDR1 is DFQATT and CDR2 SNEGSKA (reference sequence). CDR3 protein: CSARDRAKSYEQYF. DNA of the CDR3: TGCAGTGCTAGAGATCGGGCCAAGAGCTACGAGCAGTACTTC.

This sequence joins TRBV3-1 and TRBJ2-6; TRBD1 matches at 8 bases. Germline V lookup: CDR1 LGHDT, CDR2 YNNKEL (reference sequence). The CDR3 is 18 amino acids. The junction had 8 bases not matched to a gene; V was cut back by 0 bases and J by 4 bases. CDR3 nucleotides: TGTGCCAGCAGCCAAGAAGTGGACAGGGTTCCAGGGGCCAACGTCCTGACTTTC. It yields the protein CASSQEVDRVPGANVLTF.

This clonotype was seen a few times. V usage is TRBV9 and J usage is TRBJ2-1; 10 bases line up with TRBD1. The closer fit of TRBJ2-7 to the DNA end suggests the J call may be wrong. The CDR3 is 15 amino acids. CDR1 and CDR2 (germline): SGDLS, YYNGEE. DNA of the CDR3: TGTGCCAGCAGCGTGGGACAGGGGACCTACAATGAGCAGTACTTC. It specifies CASSVGQGTYNEQYF.

The genes are TRBV20-1 and TRBJ2-5; D remains unclear. The CDR3 runs 12 residues. Between the trimmed V and J ends, which lost 3 bases and 5 bases, there was a span of 10 bases. The germline V gene encodes CDR1 DFQATT and CDR2 SNEGSKA (reference sequence). The DNA of the CDR3 is TGCAGTGCTAGTAAAGGATTGGAGACCCAGTACTTC. Translation gives CSASKGLETQYF.

This clonotype has only a few counts. The J gene is TRBJ2-7, the V gene TRBV27, with a tentative D call TRBD2 (7 bases). Germline V gives CDR1 MNHEY, CDR2 SMNVEV (reference sequence). CDR3 length: 17 amino acids. Trimming took 2 bases from V and 0 from J, leaving 17 bases between them. CDR3: CASSLTGASGTSYEQYF. The CDR3 DNA reads TGTGCCAGCAGTTTAACGGGGGCTAGCGGAACCTCCTACGAGCAGTACTTC.

This chain connects TRBV7-2 to TRBJ2-4; D is uncertain. V gave up 1 base and J gave up 1 base, with 8 bases separating them. This CDR3 contains 15 residues. Germline CDR1 is SGHTA and CDR2 is FQGNSA. DNA of the CDR3: TGTGCCAGCAGCTTAGACCAGGTCGCCAAAAACATTCAGTACTTC. It is translated as CASSLDQVAKNIQYF. The full variable domain, rest sourced from reference TRBV7-2 and TRBJ2-4, is GAGVSQSPSNKVTEKGKDVELRCDPISGHTALYWYRQSLGQGLEFLIYFQGNSAPDKSGLPSDRFSAERTGGSVSTLTIQRTQQEDSAVYLCASSLDQVAKNIQYFGAGTRLSVL.

The chain carries TRBV7-2 and TRBJ2-7; a possible D gene is TRBD2 (6 bases). The J call is in doubt because the DNA end fits TRBJ2-5 better. The CDR3 covers 15 residues. The germline gives CDR1 SGHTA, CDR2 FQGNSA. The CDR3 bases are TGTGCCAGCAGCCCCCAAGCGTCTCGGGGGGAGACCCAGTACTTC. Translating it yields CASSPQASRGETQYF.